The TCR beta chain under discussion was sequenced for a study of OX40 agonist ivuxolimab in advanced cancers. Overall study findings and caveats: At 0.1 to 3.0 mg/kg and by week 6, CD4+ and CD8+ T cells in the blood had expanded clonally.

A note on this clone: The antigen remains unidentified.

Repertoires were generated with immunoSEQ multiplex PCR, while TCRdb's copy carries only in-frame clones and drops some. Counted here are around 40,000 clones, about 80% occurring once; the ten biggest clones make up roughly 4.1%. The CDR3 contains 13 residues. Between the trimmed V and J ends, which lost 2 bases and 7 bases, there was a span of 8 bases. Germline lookup yields CDR1 SGHVS and CDR2 FQNEAQ. Sequencing used CD4+ or CD8+ T cells sorted from blood, obtained in a trial of the OX40 agonist ivuxolimab. The chain links TRBV7-8 to TRBJ1-4; D unresolved. The sequence derives from an adult with an advanced solid tumor such as melanoma, head and neck, liver or kidney cancer. For the CDR3, the DNA is TGTGCCAGCAGCTTATCGAACGGTGAAAAACTGTTTTTT. Translating it yields CASSLSNGEKLFF.